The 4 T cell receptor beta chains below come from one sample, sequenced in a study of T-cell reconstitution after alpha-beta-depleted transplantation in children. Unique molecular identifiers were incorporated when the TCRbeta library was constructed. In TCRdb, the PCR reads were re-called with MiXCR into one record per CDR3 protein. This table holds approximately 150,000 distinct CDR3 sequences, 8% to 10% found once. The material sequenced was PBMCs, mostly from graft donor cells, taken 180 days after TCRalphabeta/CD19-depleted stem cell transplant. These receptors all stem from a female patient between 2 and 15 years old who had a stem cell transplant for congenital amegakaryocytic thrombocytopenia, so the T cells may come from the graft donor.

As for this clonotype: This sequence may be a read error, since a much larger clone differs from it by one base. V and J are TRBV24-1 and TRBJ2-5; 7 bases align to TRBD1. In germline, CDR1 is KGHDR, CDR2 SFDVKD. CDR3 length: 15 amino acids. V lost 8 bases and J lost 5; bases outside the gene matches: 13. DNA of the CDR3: TGTGCCACCACCCCGCCCACAGGGGCCAGCGAGACCCAGTACTTC. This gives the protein CATTPPTGASETQYF.

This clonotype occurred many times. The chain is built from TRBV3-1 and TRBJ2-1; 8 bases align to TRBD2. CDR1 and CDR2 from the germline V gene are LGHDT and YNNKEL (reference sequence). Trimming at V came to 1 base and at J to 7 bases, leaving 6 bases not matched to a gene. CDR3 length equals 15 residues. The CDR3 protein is CASSQVDLAGNEQFF. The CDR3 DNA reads TGTGCCAGCAGCCAAGTCGATCTAGCGGGTAATGAGCAGTTCTTC.

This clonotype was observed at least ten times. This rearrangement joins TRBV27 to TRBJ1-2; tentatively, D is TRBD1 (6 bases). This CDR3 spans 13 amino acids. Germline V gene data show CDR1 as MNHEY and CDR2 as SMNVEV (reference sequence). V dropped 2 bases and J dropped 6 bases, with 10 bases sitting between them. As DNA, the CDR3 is TGTGCCAGCAGTTTAGTCCAGGGGAATGGCTACACCTTC. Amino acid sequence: CASSLVQGNGYTF.

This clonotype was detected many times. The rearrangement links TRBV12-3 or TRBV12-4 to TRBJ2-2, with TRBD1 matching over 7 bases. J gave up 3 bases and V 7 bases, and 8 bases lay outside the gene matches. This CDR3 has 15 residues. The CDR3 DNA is TGTGCCAGCACTTTTTGGACAGGAGACACCGGGGAGCTGTTTTTT. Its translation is CASTFWTGDTGELFF.